This paragraph reports one T cell receptor beta chain. This specimen comes from a study of shared clonotypes between healthy human individuals. Under the authors' procedure: Sequence data from immunoSEQ were junction-only and lacked quality scores; consequently, filtering differed. Clones were sequenced by immunoSEQ multiplex PCR, and TCRdb holds only the in-frame ones, with some missing. The V and J calls and the clone size are those of that table, but D and trimming were determined from the DNA. The top ten clones hold roughly 1.7% of a sample with approximately 2,000,000 clones, 90% to 95% of them seen once. Naive CD8 cells, CD45RO-negative and positively selected for CCR7, excluded terminally differentiated effector memory CD45RA+ cells. The specimen was naive CD8+ T cells from PBMCs. This TCR was sampled from a man aged 18 to 29 in good health. Some clones in this sample may be carry-over from other donors' samples.

The CDR3 bases are TGTGCCAGCAGTTTAAGGGCGACCGGGACAACCGTTAGCAATCAGCCCCAGCATTTT. It codes for CASSLRATGTTVSNQPQHF. The chain has TRBV28 and TRBJ1-5; D may be TRBD1 (6 bases). CDR1 is MDHEN and CDR2 is SYDVKM in the germline V gene. The CDR3 is 19 amino acids. V gave up 2 bases and J gave up 0 bases, with 20 bases separating them.